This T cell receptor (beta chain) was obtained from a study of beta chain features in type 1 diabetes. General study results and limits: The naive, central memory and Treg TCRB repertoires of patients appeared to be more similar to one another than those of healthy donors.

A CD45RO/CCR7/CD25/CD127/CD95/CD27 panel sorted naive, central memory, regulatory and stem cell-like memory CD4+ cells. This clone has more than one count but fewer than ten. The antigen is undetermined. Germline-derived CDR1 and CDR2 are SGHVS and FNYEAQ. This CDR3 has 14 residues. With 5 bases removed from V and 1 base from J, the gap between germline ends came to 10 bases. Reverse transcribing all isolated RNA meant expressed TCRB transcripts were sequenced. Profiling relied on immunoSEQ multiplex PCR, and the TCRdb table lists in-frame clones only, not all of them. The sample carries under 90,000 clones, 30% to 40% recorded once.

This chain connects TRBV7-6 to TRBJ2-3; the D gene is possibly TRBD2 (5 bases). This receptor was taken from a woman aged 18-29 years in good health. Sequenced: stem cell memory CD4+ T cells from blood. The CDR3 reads CASSPDYGTDTQYF. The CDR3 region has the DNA TGTGCCAGCAGCCCCGACTATGGCACAGATACGCAGTATTTT.